This entry concerns a single TCR beta chain. What it recognizes is unknown. The sample originates from a study of graft-versus-host responses after intestinal transplantation. Study information: Multivisceral, liver-intestinal, or isolated intestinal transplants were given to recipients. Every recipient had anti-thymocyte globulin induction and 2 to 4 years of tacrolimus plus steroids. General study results and limits: GvH clones appeared in recipient marrow, some first in ileum or blood.

Assay used: immunoSEQ multiplex PCR; TCRdb lists only in-frame clones, some missing. Among 35,000 to 50,000 clones, more than 85% were seen once, and the ten largest hold approximately 20%. This CDR3 spans 14 amino acids. Trimming stripped 4 bases from V and 0 bases from J, with 10 bases between. Germline lookup yields CDR1 SGHDT and CDR2 YYEEEE. The sequence derives from a human donor who was the organ donor for an intestinal transplant. The sample consisted of unstimulated CD8+ T cells sorted from spleen or lymph node cells, taken before transplant. V usage is TRBV5-6 and J usage is TRBJ1-2; perhaps TRBD1 as D (5 bases). The CDR3 region is CASSRQIANYGYTF. The CDR3 region has the DNA TGTGCCAGCAGCAGACAGATAGCTAACTATGGCTACACCTTC.